Listed here are 18 T cell receptor beta chains from one sample, sequenced in a study of Graves' ophthalmopathy and Graves' hyperthyroidism. TCR beta CDR3 amplification used RNA transcripts. HTBI-primed first-round RT-PCR preceded second-round multiplex PCR. TCRdb used MiXCR to reprocess the multiplex PCR reads, holding one entry per CDR3 protein. The repertoire holds hundreds of thousands of distinct CDR3 sequences, with about a fifth as singletons. Source material: peripheral blood. The receptors originated from a woman between 18 and 29 years old with stable Graves' hyperthyroidism. Some clones in this sample may be carry-over from other donors' samples.

This clonotype was counted between two and nine times. The chain recombines TRBV5-1 with TRBJ1-2; no clear D gene. V lost 0 bases and J lost 3, with 12 bases in between. Germline CDR1 reads SGHRS; CDR2 reads YFSETQ. This CDR3 is 15 amino acids long. CDR3 nucleotides: TGCGCCAGCAGCTTGGGACTCCGGACGGACTATGGCTACACCTTC. Translation: CASSLGLRTDYGYTF.

This clonotype was seen repeatedly, ten times or more. The CDR3 coding sequence is TGTGCCAGCAGTTACGGGCCGACCATATATTTT. Translation gives CASSYGPTIYF. This sequence joins TRBV6-5 and TRBJ1-3; no reliable D call. Trimming cost V 2 bases and J 10 bases, with 6 bases left between them. CDR3 length equals 11 residues. Germline V gene sequence: CDR1 MNHEY, CDR2 SVGAGI.

At least ten counts were recorded for this clonotype. The V call is TRBV20-1, the J call TRBJ1-5, with 7 bases identical to TRBD1. J was trimmed by 2 bases and V by 0 bases; bases with no gene match: 7. The CDR3 is made up of 16 amino acids. Per the germline V gene, CDR1 is DFQATT and CDR2 is SNEGSKA (reference sequence). Here the CDR3 DNA reads TGCAGTGCTAGAGAAGACAGGGCGTTTGGCAATCAGCCCCAGCATTTT. Protein: CSAREDRAFGNQPQHF.

This clonotype was seen many times. CDR3 sequence: CATSRGGGNEQYF. CDR3 DNA: TGTGCCACTTCCCGGGGAGGCGGAAACGAGCAGTACTTC. This sequence joins TRBV28 and TRBJ2-7, with D perhaps TRBD2 (6 bases). V lost 10 bases to trimming and J lost 5 bases, with 18 bases between them. This CDR3 contains 13 residues. Per germline, CDR1 MDHEN and CDR2 SYDVKM.

This clonotype was detected a few times. V usage is TRBV2 and J usage is TRBJ1-2; maybe TRBD1 (6 bases). The V gene lost 2 bases and the J gene lost 8 bases, with 18 bases spanning the gap. The CDR3 runs 15 residues. Germline CDR1 reads SNHLY; CDR2 reads FYNNEI. The CDR3 here is CASSESRTDSWGYTF. In DNA form, the CDR3 reads TGTGCCAGCAGTGAATCTCGGACAGACTCGTGGGGCTACACCTTC.

This clonotype was recorded a few times. The rearrangement joins TRBV6-2 or TRBV6-3 to TRBJ2-7, with unresolved D. The V and J ends lost 0 bases and 0 bases respectively, with 6 bases between them. Germline values: CDR1 MNHEY, CDR2 SVGEGT. This CDR3 has 14 amino acids. Here the CDR3 reads CASSYSQVSYEQYF. For the CDR3, the DNA is TGTGCCAGCAGTTACTCTCAGGTCTCCTACGAGCAGTACTTC.

This clonotype was recorded many times. J is TRBJ2-5 and V is TRBV6-2 or TRBV6-3; D call uncertain. V was cut by 2 bases and J by 2 bases, with 9 bases left in between. The germline V gene encodes CDR1 MNHEY and CDR2 SVGEGT. The CDR3 extends over 14 amino acids. The CDR3 sequence is CASSYTKGQETQYF. The CDR3 DNA follows: TGTGCCAGCAGTTACACTAAGGGTCAAGAGACCCAGTACTTC.

This clonotype was counted many times. The rearrangement uses TRBV6-5 and TRBJ1-1; D is unclear. The CDR3 length is 15 residues. V gave up 2 bases and J gave up 7 bases, with 17 bases separating them. Germline loops: CDR1 MNHEY, CDR2 SVGAGI. The CDR3 loop reads CASSYRGTALDEAFF. The DNA of the CDR3 is TGTGCCAGCAGTTACAGAGGAACGGCGTTGGATGAAGCTTTCTTT.

CDR3 in amino acids: CASTEGALTYEQYF. The CDR3 bases are TGTGCCAGCACTGAGGGGGCCCTGACCTACGAGCAGTACTTC. The chain is built from TRBV6-2 or TRBV6-3 and TRBJ2-7, with 7 nucleotides matching TRBD1. V was pared by 7 bases and J by 2 bases, with 8 bases of the junction left unmatched. CDR3 length equals 14 residues. CDR1 MNHEY and CDR2 SVGEGT come from the germline V gene.

This clonotype has a count of ten or more. J is TRBJ2-5 and V is TRBV12-3 or TRBV12-4, with 10 bases lining up with TRBD1. The CDR3 is made up of 16 amino acids. V shed 5 bases, J shed 3 bases, and the junction held 9 bases outside the gene matches. CDR3 sequence (DNA): TGTGCCAGCAGTCCCCGACAGGGGGCGATTAAAGAGACCCAGTACTTC. The encoded protein is CASSPRQGAIKETQYF.

The chain carries TRBV18 and TRBJ2-5; D is uncertain. With 1 base removed from V and 4 bases from J, the gap between germline ends came to 7 bases. Germline CDR1 KGHSH, CDR2 LQKENI. The CDR3 runs to 13 residues. CDR3 amino acids: CASSPRQSETQYF. The CDR3 DNA follows: TGTGCCAGCTCACCACGACAATCAGAGACCCAGTACTTC.

This clonotype was detected many times. The rearrangement joins TRBV6-2 or TRBV6-3 to TRBJ2-7; 10 nucleotides agree with TRBD2. The germline V gene encodes CDR1 MNHEY and CDR2 SVGEGT. This CDR3 comprises 15 residues. J lost 6 bases, V lost 4 bases, and 9 bases had no gene match. CDR3 sequence (DNA): TGTGCCAGCAGTTTCCAAGCGGGGGGGCTACGCGAGCAGTACTTC. The encoded protein is CASSFQAGGLREQYF.

The DNA for the CDR3 is TGCAGTGCTAGCCGTAATAGCAATCAGCCCCAGCATTTT. Its protein product is CSASRNSNQPQHF. This chain connects TRBV20-1 to TRBJ1-5; unclear D gene. Germline V gene sequence: CDR1 DFQATT, CDR2 SNEGSKA (reference sequence). Trimming shortened V by 3 bases and J by 0 bases, and 6 bases separated the two germline ends. CDR3 size: 13 residues.

This clonotype appeared a few times. At one end the junction does not follow the germline gene, possibly because of a read error. The J gene is TRBJ1-1, the V gene TRBV12-3 or TRBV12-4; tentative D call: TRBD1 (5 bases). CDR3 length equals 13 residues. The CDR3, as DNA: TGTGCCAGCACCCCTTTCAGGGCTACTGATGCTTTCTTT. The encoded protein is CASTPFRATDAFF.

The chain is built from TRBV6-5 and TRBJ1-2, with D possibly matching TRBD1 (5 bases). The CDR3 has 15 amino acids. With 2 bases removed from V and 8 bases from J, the gap between germline ends came to 18 bases. Germline V gene lookup returns CDR1 MNHEY and CDR2 SVGAGI. CDR3 nucleotide sequence: TGTGCCAGCAGTTACGTGGGCAGGGTCCCTCGAGGCTACACCTTC. This gives the protein CASSYVGRVPRGYTF.

In its sample, this clonotype was seen many times. V usage is TRBV6-5 and J usage is TRBJ2-5; tentative D call: TRBD2 (6 bases). This CDR3 is built from 15 residues. The germline V gene encodes CDR1 MNHEY and CDR2 SVGAGI. V was clipped by 7 bases and J by 1 base, with 16 bases between them. CDR3 sequence: CASKTGGASQETQYF. DNA for the CDR3: TGTGCCAGCAAGACCGGAGGGGCGTCCCAAGAGACCCAGTACTTC.

The rearrangement links TRBV12-3 or TRBV12-4 to TRBJ2-7; 12 positions match TRBD1. The CDR3 sequence is 15 residues long. Losses at the gene ends were 3 bases for V and 4 bases for J; bases not matched to a gene: 4. The CDR3 sequence is CASSLGTGGIYEQYF. CDR3 sequence (DNA): TGTGCCAGCAGTTTGGGGACAGGGGGCATATACGAGCAGTACTTC.

This clonotype has a count of ten or more. The chain couples TRBV7-6 to TRBJ2-2, with D uncertain. The CDR3 is 14 residues long. Germline loops: CDR1 SGHVS, CDR2 FNYEAQ. V lost 4 bases and J 7 bases, leaving 13 bases between the germline ends. The CDR3 spells CASSSPGSFGELFF. The CDR3 coding sequence is TGTGCCAGCAGCTCGCCGGGCAGCTTCGGGGAGCTGTTTTTT.